This T cell receptor beta chain is from a study of CD8 T cells in ankylosing spondylitis. This clonotype was detected ten times or more. What it binds is not known. Germline V gene data show CDR1 as KGHDR and CDR2 as SFDVKD. The CDR3 sequence is 18 residues long. V trimming: 5 bases; J trimming: 4 bases; junction bases outside the gene matches: 8. TCRdb passed the 5' RACE reads through MiXCR, listing each CDR3 protein once. The sample holds about 510,000 distinct CDR3 sequences; roughly 5.2% are singletons and the top ten take roughly 3.5%. General study findings and limits: The study identified a TCR beta motif of under 10 highly homologous variants that appeared characteristic of ankylosing spondylitis blood. Disease-linked clones bore a CD8+ phenotype, appearing relatively rarely in peripheral blood. According to the report, clones linked to the disease were significantly enriched in matched synovial fluid samples taken from ankylosing spondylitis patients. Before this, some motif variants had been reported in reactive arthritis synovial fluid and blood.

Sequenced input: blood, either unsorted or a sorted T cell fraction (not recorded which). The chain carries TRBV24-1 and TRBJ2-2, with 14 bases identical to TRBD2. This TCR came from a male donor with ankylosing spondylitis. CDR3 nucleotides: TGTGCCACCAGTGGCTGGGGACTAGCGGGAGTTGGCACCGGGGAGCTGTTTTTT. This sequence encodes CATSGWGLAGVGTGELFF.